This entry lists 19 T cell receptor beta chains sequenced from one sample in a study of PD-L1 blockade in urothelial cancer. Libraries were prepared by immunoSEQ multiplex PCR; TCRdb keeps only in-frame clonotypes and omits some of them. The sample shows about 51,000 clones, 88% of them seen only once. The time point denotes: peripheral blood 6 weeks after treatment start. The sample consisted of PBMCs, taken around atezolizumab (anti-PD-L1) treatment. The receptors shown here come from a man in his 60s with urothelial cancer.

This chain uses TRBV7-6 with TRBJ1-5, with D possibly being TRBD1 (6 bases). CDR3 length equals 15 residues. Trimming left V 1 base short and J 3 bases short, with 10 bases between. The germline CDR1 and CDR2 sequences are SGHVS and FNYEAQ. CDR3 protein: CASSLVGGLNQPQHF. The CDR3 coding sequence is TGTGCCAGCAGCTTAGTCGGGGGGCTCAATCAGCCCCAGCATTTT.

The rearrangement links TRBV6-5 to TRBJ1-4, with D possibly being TRBD1 (6 bases). Trimming cost V 6 bases and J 6 bases, with 17 bases left between them. Germline values: CDR1 MNHEY, CDR2 SVGAGI. There are 15 residues in the CDR3. The CDR3 DNA reads TGTGCCAGCAGCATAACAGGGATCTCGGATGAAAAACTGTTTTTT. Its translation: CASSITGISDEKLFF.

This chain uses TRBV28 with TRBJ2-2; the D gene is possibly TRBD2 (6 bases). CDR1 and CDR2 from the germline V gene are MDHEN and SYDVKM. There are 15 residues in the CDR3. The V gene lost 6 bases and the J gene lost 1 base, with 12 bases spanning the gap. CDR3 protein: CASRPRGGNTGELFF. In nucleotides, the CDR3 is TGTGCCAGCAGGCCGCGGGGCGGGAACACCGGGGAGCTGTTTTTT.

This sequence joins TRBV19 and TRBJ1-2, with a tentative D call TRBD1 (6 bases). From germline, CDR1 is LNHDA and CDR2 SQIVND (reference sequence). V lost 7 bases and J lost 0, with 21 bases in between. This CDR3 spans 17 amino acids. The CDR3 spells CASTYTGHLGANYGYTF. The CDR3 DNA follows: TGTGCCAGTACCTACACGGGACACTTGGGAGCTAACTATGGCTACACCTTC.

The chain uses TRBV6-6 and TRBJ2-2; TRBD2 matches 9 bases. The CDR3 totals 16 residues. V was pared by 5 bases and J by 3 bases, with 7 bases of the junction left unmatched. Looked up from germline, CDR1 is MNHNY and CDR2 is SVGAGI (reference sequence). The CDR3 DNA follows: TGTGCCAGCAGTCCGAGACTAGCGGCCCACACCGGGGAGCTGTTTTTT. Protein sequence: CASSPRLAAHTGELFF.

The genes are TRBV6-5 and TRBJ2-1; D possibly corresponds to TRBD1 (6 bases). Germline-derived CDR1 and CDR2 are MNHEY and SVGAGI. Trimming pared 5 bases from V and 6 bases from J, leaving 11 bases between. The CDR3 runs 13 residues. This CDR3 reads CASSTIQGNEQFF. CDR3 DNA: TGTGCCAGCAGTACGATACAGGGCAATGAGCAGTTCTTC.

J is TRBJ1-1 and V is TRBV30; no reliable D call. The CDR3 is made up of 13 amino acids. Germline-derived CDR1 and CDR2 are GTSNPN and SVGIG (reference sequence). V was pared by 2 bases and J by 4 bases, with 11 bases between. CDR3 DNA: TGTGCCTGGAGTCTTCGGGGTACCACTGAAGCTTTCTTT. It translates to CAWSLRGTTEAFF.

The gene calls are TRBV5-4 and TRBJ2-1, with 9 positions matching TRBD1. Germline values: CDR1 SGHNT, CDR2 YYREEE (reference sequence). The V gene end was trimmed by 0 bases and the J gene end by 8 bases; junction bases not matched to a gene: 3. The CDR3 is made up of 14 amino acids. The CDR3 here is CASSLGRQGDEQFF. CDR3 bases: TGTGCCAGCAGCTTGGGTAGACAGGGGGATGAGCAGTTCTTC.

A few counts support this clone. V usage is TRBV6-5 and J usage is TRBJ1-2; D is perhaps TRBD1 (6 bases). V lost 6 bases to trimming and J lost 4 bases, with 9 bases between them. Germline V gene lookup returns CDR1 MNHEY and CDR2 SVGAGI. The CDR3 is 12 amino acids. The CDR3 DNA reads TGTGCCAGCAGAAAGGACAGCTATGGCTACACCTTC. Its translation: CASRKDSYGYTF.

The gene calls are TRBV5-1 and TRBJ1-4; 9 bases line up with TRBD1. CDR1 SGHRS and CDR2 YFSETQ come from the germline V gene. The CDR3 is made up of 17 amino acids. J lost 5 bases, V lost 7 bases, and 15 bases had no gene match. The CDR3 is CASCAGFSTGGNEKLFF. As DNA, the CDR3 is TGCGCCAGCTGTGCTGGATTTTCGACAGGGGGAAATGAAAAACTGTTTTTT. Full variable domain (outside the CDR3, taken from reference TRBV5-1 and TRBJ1-4): KAGVTQTPRYLIKTRGQQVTLSCSPISGHRSVSWYQQTPGQGLQFLFEYFSETQRNKGNFPGRFSGRQFSNSRSEMNVSTLELGDSALYLCASCAGFSTGGNEKLFFGSGTQLSVL.

V is TRBV29-1 and J is TRBJ2-7; 9 bases match TRBD1. V was pared by 6 bases and J by 4 bases, with 1 base of the junction left unmatched. Germline lookup yields CDR1 SQVTM and CDR2 ANQGSEA. This CDR3 spans 11 amino acids. CDR3 DNA: TGCAGCGTCGACAGGGGGTACGAGCAGTACTTC. Translation: CSVDRGYEQYF.

As to this clone: The junction departs from the called germline gene at one end, perhaps through a read error. V usage is TRBV6-1 and J usage is TRBJ1-2; 8 bases map to TRBD1. Germline CDR1 reads MNHNS; CDR2 reads SASEGT. CDR3 length: 16 amino acids. This CDR3 reads CASREVGTGRFNGYTF. The CDR3 DNA sequence: TGTGCCAGCAGGGAAGTCGGGACAGGCCGTTTCAATGGCTACACCTTC.

The chain uses TRBV7-8 and TRBJ2-5, with 13 bases lining up with TRBD2. Trimming took 3 bases from V and 0 from J; bases not matched to a gene: 10. The CDR3 contains 19 residues. Germline loops: CDR1 SGHVS, CDR2 FQNEAQ. The CDR3: CASSFDPGLAGDNQETQYF. In nucleotides, the CDR3 is TGTGCCAGCAGCTTTGATCCAGGACTAGCGGGAGACAACCAAGAGACCCAGTACTTC.

The rearrangement links TRBV27 to TRBJ2-5; 11 bases fit TRBD2. V was pared by 3 bases and J by 1 base, with 4 bases of the junction left unmatched. The CDR3 extends over 16 amino acids. From germline, CDR1 is MNHEY and CDR2 SMNVEV (reference sequence). Here the CDR3 DNA reads TGTGCCAGCAGTTTCCTACTAGCGGGAGTCCAAGAGACCCAGTACTTC. Protein sequence: CASSFLLAGVQETQYF.

The rearrangement uses TRBV7-2 and TRBJ2-3, with 7 nucleotides matching TRBD1. Germline values: CDR1 SGHTA, CDR2 FQGNSA. Trimming removed 6 bases from V and 9 bases from J; junction bases left unmatched: 3. The CDR3 has 11 residues. The CDR3, as DNA: TGTGCCAGCAGACTGACAGGGACGCAGTATTTT. Amino acids: CASRLTGTQYF.

The chain carries TRBV18 and TRBJ1-2; D remains ambiguous. Trimming cost V 2 bases and J 7 bases, with 11 bases left between them. Germline V lookup: CDR1 KGHSH, CDR2 LQKENI. The CDR3 loop spans 13 amino acids. The CDR3 sequence: CASSPSDEFGYTF. The CDR3 nucleotides read TGTGCCAGCTCACCAAGTGATGAGTTTGGCTACACCTTC.

This sequence joins TRBV6-5 and TRBJ1-1; D is perhaps TRBD1 (6 bases). Germline values: CDR1 MNHEY, CDR2 SVGAGI. The germline V and J ends were trimmed by 6 bases and 8 bases, with 22 bases remaining between them. This CDR3 has 15 amino acids. The CDR3: CASSLGAAGTGEAFF. The CDR3 region has the DNA TGTGCCAGCAGCCTCGGCGCCGCAGGCACAGGGGAAGCTTTCTTT.

The V gene is TRBV2, the J gene TRBJ1-1, with D perhaps matching TRBD1 (6 bases). The germline CDR1 and CDR2 sequences are SNHLY and FYNNEI. V lost 6 bases and J 0 bases, leaving 8 bases between the germline ends. This CDR3 is built from 13 residues. The CDR3 coding sequence is TGTGCCAGCAGCACAGGGTTGAACACTGAAGCTTTCTTT. This gives the protein CASSTGLNTEAFF.

V is TRBV19 and J is TRBJ1-1; TRBD1 agrees at 7 bases. The CDR3 is 13 residues long. J gave up 4 bases and V 3 bases, and 2 bases lay outside the gene matches. Germline CDR1 is LNHDA and CDR2 is SQIVND (reference sequence). This CDR3 is CASSMAGGTEAFF. CDR3 coding DNA: TGTGCCAGTAGTATGGCAGGGGGCACTGAAGCTTTCTTT.